Each of the 5 T cell receptor beta chains below was sequenced from the same sample in a study of graft-versus-host responses after intestinal transplantation. Profiled with immunoSEQ multiplex PCR; TCRdb holds only in-frame clones, not every one. The table records around 33,000 clones, about 95% of them present only once. The sequenced sample was PBMCs, obtained 16 days after intestinal transplant. These TCRs come from a human patient who received an intestinal transplant, so some T cells may come from the graft donor.

The genes are TRBV6-4 and TRBJ2-3, with 7 bases aligning to TRBD2. The CDR3 extends over 14 amino acids. Trimming at V came to 3 bases and at J to 4 bases, leaving 4 bases not matched to a gene. The V gene's germline CDR1 is MRHNA and CDR2 SNTAGT. The CDR3 here is CASSEVGGPDTQYF. The DNA of the CDR3 is TGTGCCAGCAGTGAGGTGGGAGGGCCAGATACGCAGTATTTT.

V usage is TRBV7-3 and J usage is TRBJ2-1; 7 bases agree with TRBD2. Germline CDR1 and CDR2: SGHTA and FQGTGA. The CDR3 loop spans 14 amino acids. Germline trimming cut 0 bases from V and 5 bases from J; bases unmatched to any gene: 1. CDR3: CASSLTGGDNEQFF. DNA for the CDR3: TGTGCCAGCAGCTTAACGGGAGGGGACAATGAGCAGTTCTTC.

A note on this clone: An end of the junction differs from the germline gene, which may be a read error. The rearrangement uses TRBV9 and TRBJ2-3; 13 bases are a match to TRBD2. Germline V gene lookup returns CDR1 SGDLS and CDR2 YYNGEE. The CDR3 totals 16 residues. In nucleotides, the CDR3 is TGTGCCAGCAGCCCCTGGACTAGCGGGAGCACAGGTACGCAGTATTTT. Translating it yields CASSPWTSGSTGTQYF.

The rearrangement joins TRBV13 to TRBJ1-6; tentatively, D is TRBD1 (6 bases). V was shortened by 6 bases and J by 5 bases, with 14 bases between the two germline ends. Germline values: CDR1 PRHDT, CDR2 FYEKMQ (reference sequence). This CDR3 has 15 residues. This chain's CDR3 is CASRRGANNNSPLHF. The DNA for the CDR3 is TGTGCCAGCAGGCGGGGGGCCAACAATAATTCACCCCTCCACTTT.

The rearrangement uses TRBV5-4 and TRBJ2-1; 9 positions match TRBD2. The trim removed 5 bases at V and 5 bases at J, leaving 11 bases unmatched. Germline values: CDR1 SGHNT, CDR2 YYREEE (reference sequence). There are 16 residues in the CDR3. The CDR3 nucleotides read TGTGCCAGCAGAGGAGAGAGCGGGAGGCCTCACAATGAGCAGTTCTTC. It encodes CASRGESGRPHNEQFF.